These T cell receptor beta chains were read from a single sample in a study of blood T cell repertoires in COVID-19. Repertoires were generated with immunoSEQ multiplex PCR, while TCRdb's copy carries only in-frame clones and drops some. This sample carries about 440,000 clones, roughly 87% of them seen once, and the ten largest clones take less than 0.75%. Sequenced material: PBMCs or T cells enriched from blood (not recorded which). Receptors originate from a man younger than 35 who had recovered from COVID-19. The CDR3 runs from the conserved cysteine through the conserved F or W. A D gene is named only where the DNA matches it firmly. The size of a clone is reported for some rows only, either as once, few or many, or as a class for expanded clones.

CDR3: CASSEGRTGGNTIYF
DNA: TGTGCCAGCAGTGAAGGGCGGACAGGGGGAAACACCATATATTTT
D: TRBD1
size: NA
J: TRBJ1-3
V: TRBV2

CDR3: CASIVGGQAEAFF
DNA: TGTGCCTCGATCGTTGGAGGGCAGGCCGAAGCTTTCTTT
D: NA
size: once
J: TRBJ1-1
V: TRBV12-3/TRBV12-4

CDR3: CASSVSHEQYF
DNA: TGTGCCAGCAGCGTTAGTCACGAGCAGTACTTC
D: NA
size: few
J: TRBJ2-7
V: TRBV9

CDR3: CASSLTLKETQYF
DNA: TGTGCCAGCAGCTTAACCCTAAAAGAGACCCAGTACTTC
D: NA
size: NA
J: TRBJ2-5
V: TRBV7-3

CDR3: CASSRQGVYEQYF
DNA: TGTGCCAGCAGCCGACAGGGGGTCTACGAGCAGTACTTC
D: TRBD1
size: once
J: TRBJ2-7
V: TRBV6-5

CDR3: CASSLWDRGINYGYTF
DNA: TGTGCCAGCAGTTTGTGGGACAGGGGCATTAACTATGGCTACACCTTC
D: TRBD1
size: NA
J: TRBJ1-2
V: TRBV28

CDR3: CASSGHRVSEAFF
DNA: TGCGCCAGCAGCGGACACAGGGTCTCTGAAGCTTTCTTT
D: NA
size: NA
J: TRBJ1-1
V: TRBV4-1

CDR3: CASSQVEGAGGYTF
DNA: TGCGCCAGCAGCCAAGTGGAGGGGGCGGGTGGCTACACCTTC
D: TRBD1
size: once
J: TRBJ1-2
V: TRBV4-1

CDR3: CASDSSGGSNQPQHF
DNA: TGTGCCAGCGACTCCTCGGGGGGTTCCAATCAGCCCCAGCATTTT
D: NA
size: NA
J: TRBJ1-5
V: TRBV6-5

CDR3: CASRTPASPTDTQYF
DNA: TGTGCCAGCAGAACCCCGGCTAGTCCCACAGATACGCAGTATTTT
D: NA
size: NA
J: TRBJ2-3
V: TRBV5-4

CDR3: CASSYALQRSSYEQYF
DNA: TGTGCCAGCAGTTATGCTTTGCAGAGGAGCTCCTACGAGCAGTACTTC
D: NA
size: NA
J: TRBJ2-7
V: TRBV6-2/TRBV6-3

CDR3: CASSLGTGEQPQHF
DNA: TGTGCCAGCTCACTCGGGACAGGGGAGCAGCCCCAGCATTTT
D: TRBD1
size: NA
J: TRBJ1-5
V: TRBV18

CDR3: CAIRTPSSYEQYF
DNA: TGTGCCATCAGGACTCCGAGCTCCTACGAGCAGTACTTC
D: NA
size: NA
J: TRBJ2-7
V: TRBV10-3

CDR3: CASSQGSGQPQHF
DNA: TGCGCCAGCAGTCAGGGGTCGGGACAGCCCCAGCATTTT
D: NA
size: NA
J: TRBJ1-5
V: TRBV5-1

CDR3: CAWSPGHLKEAFF
DNA: TGTGCCTGGAGCCCGGGACACCTGAAAGAAGCTTTCTTT
D: NA
size: NA
J: TRBJ1-1
V: TRBV30

CDR3: CASSQGQRTDTQYF
DNA: TGTGCCAGCAGCCAGGGACAGCGCACAGATACGCAGTATTTT
D: TRBD1
size: NA
J: TRBJ2-3
V: TRBV11-2

CDR3: CASSPGVLQPQHF
DNA: TGTGCCAGCAGCCCCGGGGTTCTTCAGCCCCAGCATTTT
D: NA
size: NA
J: TRBJ1-5
V: TRBV7-3

CDR3: CAPREGPSSYEQYF
DNA: TGTGCCCCCAGGGAGGGCCCCAGCTCCTACGAGCAGTACTTC
D: TRBD2
size: NA
J: TRBJ2-7
V: TRBV5-6

CDR3: CASSVTTGRDYGYTF
DNA: TGTGCCAGCAGCGTTACGACAGGAAGAGACTATGGCTACACCTTC
D: NA
size: NA
J: TRBJ1-2
V: TRBV9

CDR3: CASTPRTDQMNTEAFF
DNA: TGCGCCAGCACCCCAAGGACAGATCAAATGAACACTGAAGCTTTCTTT
D: NA
size: NA
J: TRBJ1-1
V: TRBV4-1

CDR3: CASSFTGGSDTQYF
DNA: TGTGCCAGCAGTTTTACGGGAGGATCAGATACGCAGTATTTT
D: TRBD2
size: NA
J: TRBJ2-3
V: TRBV28

CDR3: CASSQASAGDYEQYF
DNA: TGCGCCAGCAGCCAAGCTTCGGCGGGAGACTACGAGCAGTACTTC
D: TRBD2
size: NA
J: TRBJ2-7
V: TRBV4-1

CDR3: CASSTFDSGRFGNEQFF
DNA: TGTGCCAGTAGTACGTTCGATAGCGGGAGATTTGGCAATGAGCAGTTCTTC
D: TRBD2
size: NA
J: TRBJ2-1
V: TRBV19

CDR3: CASSQEGSRTRGYTF
DNA: TGCGCCAGCAGCCAAGAGGGCAGCCGCACGCGTGGCTACACCTTC
D: NA
size: NA
J: TRBJ1-2
V: TRBV4-1

CDR3: CASSQLAGGTKNIQYF
DNA: TGTGCCAGCAGCCAACTAGCGGGAGGGACCAAAAACATTCAGTACTTC
D: TRBD2
size: NA
J: TRBJ2-4
V: TRBV11-1

CDR3: CASSPARGLQPQHF
DNA: TGTGCCAGCAGCCCCGCCAGGGGGTTACAGCCCCAGCATTTT
D: TRBD1
size: NA
J: TRBJ1-5
V: TRBV6-5

CDR3: CATNRDYGYTF
DNA: TGTGCCACCAACAGGGACTATGGCTACACCTTC
D: NA
size: NA
J: TRBJ1-2
V: TRBV11-2

CDR3: CASGLAVTDTQYF
DNA: TGTGCCAGTGGACTAGCCGTTACAGATACGCAGTATTTT
D: TRBD2
size: NA
J: TRBJ2-3
V: TRBV2

CDR3: CASSQGTGGVYGYTF
DNA: TGCGCCAGCAGCCAAGGGACAGGGGGAGTCTATGGCTACACCTTC
D: TRBD1
size: NA
J: TRBJ1-2
V: TRBV4-1

CDR3: CASSLAGDSYEQYF
DNA: TGTGCCAGCAGCCTAGCGGGGGACTCCTACGAGCAGTACTTC
D: TRBD2
size: NA
J: TRBJ2-7
V: TRBV28

CDR3: CASSPKGPDTQYF
DNA: TGTGCCAGCAGCCCCAAGGGGCCAGATACGCAGTATTTT
D: NA
size: once
J: TRBJ2-3
V: TRBV7-9

CDR3: CASTPLRSYNEQFF
DNA: TGTGCCAGCACCCCCTTGAGGTCCTACAATGAGCAGTTCTTC
D: NA
size: NA
J: TRBJ2-1
V: TRBV2

CDR3: CASSQTFSSGNTIYF
DNA: TGTGCCAGTAGTCAGACATTCAGCTCTGGAAACACCATATATTTT
D: NA
size: NA
J: TRBJ1-3
V: TRBV19

CDR3: CASSPAPQGSAGNTIYF
DNA: TGTGCCAGCTCACCAGCCCCCCAGGGGTCGGCTGGAAACACCATATATTTT
D: NA
size: NA
J: TRBJ1-3
V: TRBV18

CDR3: CASSYDIRTEAFF
DNA: TGTGCCAGCAGTTACGACATTCGAACTGAAGCTTTCTTT
D: NA
size: NA
J: TRBJ1-1
V: TRBV6-5

CDR3: CAISESLQYNEQFF
DNA: TGTGCCATCAGTGAGTCGCTCCAGTACAATGAGCAGTTCTTC
D: NA
size: NA
J: TRBJ2-1
V: TRBV10-3

CDR3: CASSQGPGGTEAFF
DNA: TGTGCCAGCAGCCAAGGACCCGGGGGCACTGAAGCTTTCTTT
D: NA
size: NA
J: TRBJ1-1
V: TRBV3-1/TRBV3-2

CDR3: CAIGDRDGNQPQHF
DNA: TGTGCCATCGGAGACAGGGACGGCAATCAGCCCCAGCATTTT
D: TRBD1
size: NA
J: TRBJ1-5
V: TRBV10-3

CDR3: CASSLRGRDNSPLHF
DNA: TGTGCCAGCAGTTTAAGAGGCAGGGATAATTCACCCCTCCACTTT
D: NA
size: once
J: TRBJ1-6
V: TRBV27

CDR3: CASSPLLAGTPGELFF
DNA: TGTGCCAGCTCACCACTGCTCGCGGGGACCCCCGGGGAGCTGTTTTTT
D: NA
size: NA
J: TRBJ2-2
V: TRBV18

CDR3: CSALQGETQYF
DNA: TGCAGCGCCTTACAGGGTGAGACCCAGTACTTC
D: NA
size: NA
J: TRBJ2-5
V: TRBV29-1

CDR3: CASTSRDRAEQYF
DNA: TGTGCCAGTACGTCCCGGGACAGGGCCGAGCAGTACTTC
D: TRBD1
size: once
J: TRBJ2-7
V: TRBV2

CDR3: CASSPRLAGYNEQFF
DNA: TGCGCCAGCAGCCCCCGACTAGCGGGCTACAATGAGCAGTTCTTC
D: TRBD2
size: NA
J: TRBJ2-1
V: TRBV4-1

CDR3: CSVPGVQGEAFF
DNA: TGCAGCGTCCCAGGGGTCCAGGGTGAAGCTTTCTTT
D: NA
size: once
J: TRBJ1-1
V: TRBV29-1

CDR3: CAWSSTRGSQPQHF
DNA: TGTGCCTGGAGTAGTACCAGGGGCTCCCAGCCCCAGCATTTT
D: NA
size: NA
J: TRBJ1-5
V: TRBV30

CDR3: CASSPKLGQTGELFF
DNA: TGTGCCAGCAGCCCTAAACTGGGACAAACCGGGGAGCTGTTTTTT
D: NA
size: NA
J: TRBJ2-2
V: TRBV7-9

CDR3: CASSPSGTGETEAFF
DNA: TGTGCCAGCAGCCCAAGTGGGACAGGGGAGACTGAAGCTTTCTTT
D: TRBD1
size: NA
J: TRBJ1-1
V: TRBV3-1/TRBV3-2

CDR3: CAREDRSHLGNTEAFF
DNA: TGTGCCAGGGAGGACAGGAGCCACTTAGGGAACACTGAAGCTTTCTTT
D: TRBD1
size: NA
J: TRBJ1-1
V: TRBV28

CDR3: CAISDGQGDGTEAFF
DNA: TGTGCCATCAGTGACGGACAGGGGGACGGCACTGAAGCTTTCTTT
D: TRBD1
size: NA
J: TRBJ1-1
V: TRBV10-3

CDR3: CASSLERSWNTEAFF
DNA: TGTGCCAGCAGCTTGGAGAGATCTTGGAACACTGAAGCTTTCTTT
D: NA
size: NA
J: TRBJ1-1
V: TRBV5-6

CDR3: CASSPGAGLDQPQHF
DNA: TGCGCCAGCAGCCCGGGAGCCGGGCTGGATCAGCCCCAGCATTTT
D: NA
size: once
J: TRBJ1-5
V: TRBV5-1

CDR3: CASSPSRNSPLHF
DNA: TGTGCCAGCAGTCCCTCCAGGAATTCACCCCTCCACTTT
D: NA
size: once
J: TRBJ1-6
V: TRBV28